Presented here are 27 T cell receptor beta chains from one specimen sequenced in a study of CD8+ T cells in alopecia areata. Investigators isolated RNA and reverse transcribed it into cDNA to act as the sequencing template. Repertoires were generated with immunoSEQ multiplex PCR, while TCRdb's copy carries only in-frame clones and drops some. The repertoire holds just over 150,000 clones, with 45% to 55% as singletons. The sequenced sample was CD8+ T cells sorted from blood, obtained at week 0. All receptors derive from a human donor with alopecia areata.

This clone occurred a few times. The chain recombines TRBV14 with TRBJ2-1; 13 positions agree with TRBD2. The V gene end was trimmed by 5 bases and the J gene end by 5 bases; junction bases not matched to a gene: 6. The germline CDR1 and CDR2 sequences are SGHDN and FVKESK. The CDR3 is 16 amino acids. CDR3 loop: CASSDPLAGGNNEQFF. The CDR3 DNA reads TGTGCCAGCAGCGACCCACTAGCGGGGGGGAACAATGAGCAGTTCTTC.

This clone occurred a few times. J is TRBJ2-3 and V is TRBV7-2; no clear D. Trimming pared 3 bases from V and 5 bases from J, leaving 12 bases between. Germline-derived CDR1 and CDR2 are SGHTA and FQGNSA. This CDR3 spans 14 amino acids. CDR3 loop: CASSFLIRLDTQYF. The DNA for the CDR3 is TGTGCCAGCAGCTTTTTAATCCGACTAGATACGCAGTATTTT.

V gene TRBV7-2 combines with J gene TRBJ2-1, with no clear D. The CDR3 has 14 amino acids. The V gene's germline CDR1 is SGHTA and CDR2 FQGNSA. Trimming shortened V by 4 bases and J by 6 bases, and 13 bases separated the two germline ends. The CDR3 nucleotides read TGTGCCAGCAGCTCCGATGACATCCTCAATGAGCAGTTCTTC. Its translation: CASSSDDILNEQFF.

This clone showed up just a few times. A far larger clone is one base from this, pointing to a likely read error. The J gene is TRBJ2-1, the V gene TRBV27; 8 bases align to TRBD2. The CDR3 consists of 16 residues. The germline CDR1 and CDR2 sequences are MNHEY and SMNVEV (reference sequence). CDR3 coding DNA: TGTGCCTGCAGTTTAGTAGCGGGGCGTTCCTACAATGAGCAGTTCTTC. Protein: CACSLVAGRSYNEQFF.

The chain employs TRBV30 and TRBJ2-7; D is unresolved. With 1 base removed from V and 3 bases from J, the gap between germline ends came to 10 bases. This CDR3 is 13 amino acids long. Germline CDR1 GTSNPN, CDR2 SVGIG (reference sequence). The CDR3 region has the DNA TGTGCCTGGAGTGACCCGCCGGACTACGAGCAGTACTTC. Translation gives CAWSDPPDYEQYF.

The chain couples TRBV5-6 to TRBJ1-1; D gene ambiguous. V was pared by 3 bases and J by 1 base, with 13 bases between. Per germline, CDR1 SGHDT and CDR2 YYEEEE. CDR3 length: 15 residues. The CDR3 region is CASSSPGQKNTEAFF. The CDR3 bases are TGTGCCAGCAGCTCCCCGGGCCAGAAGAACACTGAAGCTTTCTTT.

This clone showed up just a few times. The chain couples TRBV7-9 to TRBJ2-7; TRBD1 might be the D (6 bases). Between the trimmed V and J ends, which lost 0 bases and 7 bases, there was a span of 7 bases. This CDR3 spans 12 amino acids. Germline V CDR1 and CDR2: SEHNR, FQNEAQ (reference sequence). The CDR3 sequence: CASSLADREQYF. The CDR3 DNA reads as TGTGCCAGCAGCTTAGCTGACAGGGAGCAGTACTTC.

V usage is TRBV29-1 and J usage is TRBJ2-5; the match to TRBD2 covers 8 bases. There are 14 residues in the CDR3. After removal of 2 bases from V and 0 bases from J, the junction contained 2 bases not matched to a gene. Germline lookup yields CDR1 SQVTM and CDR2 ANQGSEA. CDR3 nucleotides: TGCAGCGTTGAACTAGCGGGCCACCAAGAGACCCAGTACTTC. It specifies CSVELAGHQETQYF.

The V and J genes are TRBV13 and TRBJ2-7, with unresolved D. V was cut by 4 bases and J by 5 bases, with 6 bases left in between. The CDR3 runs 11 residues. The germline CDR1 and CDR2 sequences are PRHDT and FYEKMQ (reference sequence). CDR3 DNA sequence: TGTGCCAGCAGCTCCCGAGACGAGCAGTACTTC. Its protein product is CASSSRDEQYF.

The chain is built from TRBV29-1 and TRBJ2-7, with D tentatively TRBD2 (5 bases). The CDR3 length is 17 residues. Germline loops: CDR1 SQVTM, CDR2 ANQGSEA. Trimming removed 2 bases at V and 0 bases at J, with 20 bases between. The CDR3 region is CSVELPDSKEGSYEQYF. Here the CDR3 DNA reads TGCAGCGTTGAACTACCTGACTCCAAAGAGGGCTCCTACGAGCAGTACTTC.

The V and J genes are TRBV29-1 and TRBJ1-1; D gene ambiguous. The CDR3 has 14 amino acids. The V gene lost 3 bases and the J gene lost 4 bases, with 15 bases spanning the gap. Germline V gene lookup returns CDR1 SQVTM and CDR2 ANQGSEA. The CDR3 reads CSVESDIQPTEAFF. In DNA form, the CDR3 reads TGCAGCGTTGAGTCAGACATCCAGCCCACTGAAGCTTTCTTT.

The chain is built from TRBV29-1 and TRBJ1-1; a weak D match, TRBD1 (5 bases). Germline values: CDR1 SQVTM, CDR2 ANQGSEA. This CDR3 is 13 amino acids long. Trimming took 8 bases from V and 1 from J, leaving 14 bases between them. The CDR3 loop is CSIPGPGNTEAFF. The CDR3 DNA reads TGCAGCATACCGGGACCGGGGAACACTGAAGCTTTCTTT.

This clone was seen more than once but under ten times. At one end the junction does not follow the germline gene, possibly because of a read error. This chain joins TRBV13 and TRBJ2-6; maybe TRBD2 (5 bases). The germline CDR1 and CDR2 sequences are PRHDT and FYEKMQ (reference sequence). The CDR3 extends over 15 amino acids. CDR3 loop: CASSLVGAGANVLTF. CDR3 nucleotides: TGTGCCAGCAGCTTAGTGGGAGCTGGCGCCAACGTCCTGACTTTC.

This rearrangement joins TRBV27 to TRBJ1-5; D remains unclear. The V and J ends lost 3 bases and 0 bases respectively, with 3 bases between them. Germline values: CDR1 MNHEY, CDR2 SMNVEV (reference sequence). The CDR3 loop spans 13 amino acids. CDR3 nucleotide sequence: TGTGCCAGCAGTTTTTATAGCAATCAGCCCCAGCATTTT. This sequence encodes CASSFYSNQPQHF.

This clone was counted a few times. This chain connects TRBV6-5 to TRBJ2-7, with a possible D match to TRBD1 (5 bases). The V gene's germline CDR1 is MNHEY and CDR2 SVGAGI. V was cut by 0 bases and J by 5 bases, with 14 bases left in between. The CDR3 has 15 residues. The CDR3 DNA sequence: TGTGCCAGCAGTTACTCCCCGGCAGGGCGAGACGAGCAGTACTTC. Translated: CASSYSPAGRDEQYF.

The sample holds a few counts of this clone. The genes are TRBV10-3 and TRBJ1-2; D is unclear. Germline V gene lookup returns CDR1 ENHRY and CDR2 SYGVKD. The CDR3 runs 16 residues. Trimming took 0 bases from V and 11 from J, leaving 22 bases between them. The CDR3 reads CAISESVATREVWYTF. The CDR3 DNA reads as TGTGCCATCAGTGAGTCGGTGGCCACCCGGGAAGTGTGGTACACCTTC.

CDR3 in amino acids: CASSYGDNEQYF. In nucleotides, the CDR3 is TGTGCCAGCAGTTACGGAGATAACGAGCAGTACTTC. V is TRBV6-6 and J is TRBJ2-7; D is unresolved. Germline-derived CDR1 and CDR2 are MNHNY and SVGAGI (reference sequence). The CDR3 runs to 12 residues. The V and J ends lost 2 bases and 5 bases respectively, with 7 bases between them.

The chain carries TRBV7-2 and TRBJ1-1; 7 bases agree with TRBD1. V shed 4 bases, J shed 7 bases, and the junction held 6 bases outside the gene matches. The CDR3 runs to 13 residues. Germline V gene lookup returns CDR1 SGHTA and CDR2 FQGNSA. The CDR3 protein is CASSSGQAYEAFF. The CDR3 DNA follows: TGTGCCAGCAGCTCCGGACAGGCGTATGAAGCTTTCTTT.

The chain carries TRBV4-3 and TRBJ2-7; D unresolved. Trimming shortened V by 0 bases and J by 0 bases, and 9 bases separated the two germline ends. This CDR3 region has 15 residues. Per the germline V gene, CDR1 is LGHNA and CDR2 is YSLEER. Written as DNA, the CDR3 is TGCGCCAGCAGCCAAGAGACGGGCTTCTCCTACGAGCAGTACTTC. Protein sequence: CASSQETGFSYEQYF.

The chain uses TRBV6-5 and TRBJ1-2, with 7 positions matching TRBD1. V shed 5 bases and J 5 bases; nucleotides not matched to a gene: 8. The CDR3 is 14 amino acids. CDR1 and CDR2 (germline): MNHEY, SVGAGI. The DNA for the CDR3 is TGTGCCAGCAGTGACCCGGGACAGATATATGGCTACACCTTC. Its protein product is CASSDPGQIYGYTF.

The chain has TRBV29-1 and TRBJ1-2; possible D gene TRBD1, 6 bases. Germline values: CDR1 SQVTM, CDR2 ANQGSEA. The ends were cut back, 6 bases at V and 7 bases at J, with 18 bases in the middle. CDR3 length: 13 residues. This chain's CDR3 is CSVDGQYPFGYTF. The CDR3 region has the DNA TGCAGCGTCGATGGACAGTACCCTTTTGGCTACACCTTC.

The chain is built from TRBV2 and TRBJ1-5, with D perhaps matching TRBD1 (6 bases). Germline V gene lookup returns CDR1 SNHLY and CDR2 FYNNEI. V was cut by 3 bases and J by 5 bases, with 26 bases left in between. The CDR3 consists of 19 residues. The DNA for the CDR3 is TGTGCCAGCAGTGATAGCCCCACAGGAAGGGGGGGTCCGGATCAGCCCCAGCATTTT. Encoded protein: CASSDSPTGRGGPDQPQHF.

This chain uses TRBV27 with TRBJ2-1, with TRBD1 matching 11 bases. This CDR3 has 14 amino acids. The V and J ends lost 9 bases and 7 bases, in that order; junction bases with no gene match: 8. Looked up from germline, CDR1 is MNHEY and CDR2 is SMNVEV (reference sequence). The CDR3 nucleotides are TGTGCCAGTTCCTCCGGGACAGGGGGAAATGAGCAGTTCTTC. This gives the protein CASSSGTGGNEQFF.

This clone was found a few times. V gene TRBV29-1 combines with J gene TRBJ1-1, with TRBD1 matching 9 bases. The germline gives CDR1 SQVTM, CDR2 ANQGSEA. Losses at the gene ends were 6 bases for V and 4 bases for J; bases not matched to a gene: 3. The CDR3 is 12 residues long. CDR3 residues: CSVTQGATEAFF. The CDR3 coding sequence is TGCAGCGTGACACAGGGGGCCACTGAAGCTTTCTTT.

V gene TRBV7-9 combines with J gene TRBJ1-1, with D perhaps matching TRBD1 (5 bases). V was trimmed by 4 bases and J by 11 bases, leaving 17 bases between them. Germline CDR1 reads SEHNR; CDR2 reads FQNEAQ (reference sequence). The CDR3 is 13 residues long. Written as DNA, the CDR3 is TGTGCCAGCAGCTCGACAGAGGCTCAGGAGGCTTTCTTT. Its translation: CASSSTEAQEAFF.

To note about this clone: At the DNA level, this CDR3 is encoded by other sequences in the same sample as well. The chain uses TRBV4-3 and TRBJ2-7; 7 bases align to TRBD1. After removal of 4 bases from V and 1 base from J, the junction contained 4 bases not matched to a gene. CDR1 and CDR2 (germline): LGHNA, YSLEER. The CDR3 contains 14 residues. CDR3 in amino acids: CASSPGTASYEQYF. The CDR3 DNA reads as TGCGCCAGCAGCCCCGGGACAGCGTCCTACGAGCAGTACTTC.

J is TRBJ1-5 and V is TRBV19; the D gene is possibly TRBD1 (6 bases). Per germline, CDR1 LNHDA and CDR2 SQIVND (reference sequence). The CDR3 is 15 residues long. V shed 3 bases and J shed 1 base, with 10 bases lying between them. Written as DNA, the CDR3 is TGTGCCAGTAGTATCTCGGGGGCGAGCAATCAGCCCCAGCATTTT. This sequence encodes CASSISGASNQPQHF.